This entry features one TCR beta chain sequence. What antigen it recognizes has not been identified. Base qualities are missing; no much larger clone stands one base away. Different DNA sequences within this sample yield the same CDR3. The sample comes from a study of blood T cell repertoires in COVID-19 (TCRdb year 2020). Concerning the study at large: Samples from collaborators originated in the United States, Italy and Spain and spanned both the acute and convalescent phases of COVID-19. The material from the prospective study consisted of cDNA or gDNA derived from T cells, B-cell-depleted T cells, or PBMCs. The dataset comprised deeply sampled blood TCRbeta repertoires from subjects exposed to, actively infected with, or recovered from COVID-19. The repertoires were made available in a free public database intended to serve as a resource for research on the immune response to SARS-CoV-2. The samples were drawn from two sources: the first 160 participants of the ongoing ImmuneRACE study, and 1,000 to 1,500 subjects contributed by 6 global collaborators. A de-identified subject ID, COVID-19 status, age in years and sex were almost always included in the sample metadata. HLA class I and class II types, where available, came from metadata supplied by the sample provider rather than from assay-based typing.

The immunoSEQ Assay, a bias-controlled multiplex PCR, was used to amplify TCRbeta CDR3 regions from genomic DNA. In the source study's methods: Within the assay, amplification of reference gene primers was used to estimate how many nucleated cells each sample contained. To quantify the absolute abundance of each unique TCRbeta CDR3 rearrangement, sequence reads were collapsed and filtered. Productive Simpson clonality was computed per sample as the square root of Simpson's diversity index over productive rearrangements. The table comes from immuneACCESS by way of TCRdb, which keeps in-frame sequences with V and J called. Part of the clones is missing from these tables; in studies checked, under half for an unresolved V gene and the rest for unknown reasons. V, J and clone size reflect that table, while D and trimming were determined from the DNA. Across this sample there are almost 400,000 clones, with 80% to 90% seen only once. The ten biggest clones cover about 2.3% of the sample.

From the cysteine up to the phenylalanine, the CDR3 has a length of 14 residues. Only the CDR3 portion is preserved as DNA: 42 bases, with reading frame beginning at the first base. V loses 0 bases, J loses 3 bases, and the germline ends lie 7 bases apart. CDR1 is given as SGDLS and CDR2 as YYNGEE, both from the germline V gene. Results the study describes overall, beyond this receptor: Clinical and demographic metadata were provided uncurated, with the amount varying by source and participant.

One collaborating source in Seattle enrolled patients while the patients were actively infected and followed the patients over time throughout the course of disease. Each collaborating institution followed its own protocols to collect whole blood in K2EDTA tubes. For TCRbeta analysis, collaborators shipped samples as frozen whole blood, isolated PBMCs, or DNA extracted from either of those sample types. This receptor chain uses TRBV9 and TRBJ1-5; too little of a D gene remains to name it. This clonotype was obtained from a woman in her sixties or seventies with COVID-19, enrolled during active disease. Sequencing was done on a sample of peripheral blood. The DNA sequence is given as TGTGCCAGCAGCGTAGGGACTGACAATCAGCCCCAGCATTTT. Its translation is CASSVGTDNQPQHF.